These 20 T cell receptor beta chains were sequenced from one sample in a study of blood T cell repertoires in COVID-19. Only in-frame clones appear in the TCRdb table, and some are missing; sequencing was by immunoSEQ multiplex PCR. The sample lists under 350,000 clones, around four fifths seen once, with 9.4% in the top ten. Specimen: peripheral blood. Receptors were obtained from a woman in her forties or fifties who had recovered from COVID-19.

This chain links TRBV6-2 or TRBV6-3 with TRBJ1-1, with D uncertain. Germline V lookup: CDR1 MNHEY, CDR2 SVGEGT. The ends were cut back, 0 bases at V and 1 base at J, with 9 bases in the middle. The CDR3 consists of 15 residues. CDR3 bases: TGTGCCAGCAGTTACTCCGTCACTGCGAACACTGAAGCTTTCTTT. This encodes CASSYSVTANTEAFF.

The chain uses TRBV5-1 and TRBJ1-3; 8 nucleotides align to TRBD1. This CDR3 has 15 residues. V trimming: 4 bases; J trimming: 2 bases; junction bases outside the gene matches: 5. Germline CDR1 is SGHRS and CDR2 is YFSETQ. This CDR3 reads CASSRDRGAGNTIYF. Here the CDR3 DNA reads TGCGCCAGCAGCCGTGACAGGGGAGCTGGAAACACCATATATTTT.

The genes are TRBV28 and TRBJ1-5, with 8 bases aligning to TRBD1. Germline CDR1 and CDR2: MDHEN and SYDVKM. The CDR3 runs to 17 residues. Trimming at V came to 5 bases and at J to 7 bases, leaving 16 bases not matched to a gene. CDR3 coding DNA: TGTGCCAGCAGTCCGAAACCTGACAGGGGAAGTCGACAGCCCCAGCATTTT. It codes for CASSPKPDRGSRQPQHF.

A few counts support this clone. The rearrangement joins TRBV3-1 (or the pseudogene TRBV3-2) to TRBJ1-2; D might be TRBD1 (6 bases). Germline-derived CDR1 and CDR2 are LGHDT and YNNKEL (reference sequence). The CDR3 runs 14 residues. V shed 7 bases and J shed 8 bases, with 20 bases lying between them. The CDR3 coding sequence is TGTGCCAGCAACCCTGGGGGGGGCGCCGTGGGCTACACCTTC. Translation gives CASNPGGGAVGYTF.

The chain has TRBV6-5 and TRBJ1-1; a possible D gene is TRBD1 (5 bases). This CDR3 is 13 amino acids long. CDR1 MNHEY and CDR2 SVGAGI come from the germline V gene. Trimming stripped 7 bases from V and 7 bases from J, with 16 bases between. CDR3: CASTSQGGNEAFF. DNA of the CDR3: TGTGCCAGCACCTCCCAGGGCGGCAATGAAGCTTTCTTT.

The rearrangement uses TRBV5-1 and TRBJ2-7; TRBD2 matches 14 bases. The germline gives CDR1 SGHRS, CDR2 YFSETQ. The length of the CDR3 is 16 residues. V dropped 4 bases and J dropped 5; count of bases not matched to a gene: 8. In DNA, the CDR3 is TGCGCCAGCAGCCCGGGGGGGACTAGCGGGAGCGACGAGCAGTACTTC. Protein: CASSPGGTSGSDEQYF.

This rearrangement joins TRBV10-2 to TRBJ2-7; 7 bases align to TRBD2. Trimming took 7 bases from V and 1 from J; bases not matched to a gene: 4. Germline lookup yields CDR1 WSHSY and CDR2 SAAADI. CDR3 length equals 13 residues. The CDR3 sequence is CASIGAGSYEQYF. As DNA, the CDR3 is TGCGCCAGCATTGGAGCGGGGTCCTACGAGCAGTACTTC.

This clone was found once. The gene calls are TRBV3-1 (or the pseudogene TRBV3-2) and TRBJ2-7; TRBD2 aligns across 10 bases. CDR3 length: 15 residues. The ends lost 1 base at V and 6 bases at J; junction bases unmatched: 6. Germline CDR1 LGHDT, CDR2 YNNKEL (reference sequence). The CDR3 DNA is TGTGCCAGCAGCCAAGGGCTAGCGGGAGACTTCGAGCAGTACTTC. This gives the protein CASSQGLAGDFEQYF.

The chain recombines TRBV5-4 with TRBJ2-1; 10 bases fit TRBD1. Trimming removed 4 bases from V and 8 bases from J; junction bases left unmatched: 18. The CDR3 consists of 18 residues. Germline loops: CDR1 SGHNT, CDR2 YYREEE (reference sequence). The CDR3 region is CASSPDRGPLISRYEQFF. The CDR3 coding sequence is TGTGCCAGCAGCCCCGACAGGGGGCCTCTTATATCGCGATATGAGCAGTTCTTC.

V is TRBV3-1 (or the pseudogene TRBV3-2) and J is TRBJ1-2, with D possibly TRBD1 on 5 matching bases. The length of the CDR3 is 14 residues. From germline, CDR1 is LGHDT and CDR2 YNNKEL (reference sequence). Trimming removed 0 bases from V and 7 bases from J, with 12 bases in between. CDR3 region: CASSQDRGASGYTF. The CDR3 DNA reads TGTGCCAGCAGCCAAGATAGGGGCGCGAGTGGCTACACCTTC.

CDR3 bases: TGTGCCAGCAGGACGGGTGCCCTAGAGTATGGCTACACCTTC. Protein sequence: CASRTGALEYGYTF. J is TRBJ1-2 and V is TRBV28; D unresolved. Trimming stripped 6 bases from V and 5 bases from J, with 16 bases between. The CDR3 has 14 residues. Germline V gene lookup returns CDR1 MDHEN and CDR2 SYDVKM.

This sequence joins TRBV20-1 and TRBJ1-5; no reliable D call. V lost 8 bases and J 8 bases, leaving 4 bases between the germline ends. The V gene's germline CDR1 is DFQATT and CDR2 SNEGSKA (reference sequence). The CDR3 loop spans 8 amino acids. The CDR3 protein is CSPKPQHF. CDR3 nucleotides: TGCAGTCCCAAGCCCCAGCATTTT.

This chain uses TRBV12-5 with TRBJ2-3, with TRBD1 matching over 11 bases. This CDR3 is built from 18 residues. The germline V gene has CDR1 LGHNT and CDR2 FRNRAP. With V trimmed by 2 bases and J by 0 bases, 7 bases remained unmatched. CDR3 sequence reads: CASGLPRTGGDSTDTQYF. CDR3 nucleotide sequence: TGTGCTAGTGGTTTGCCCCGGACAGGGGGCGACAGCACAGATACGCAGTATTTT.

V is TRBV30 and J is TRBJ2-5; no definite D call. Per the germline V gene, CDR1 is GTSNPN and CDR2 is SVGIG (reference sequence). The CDR3 is 13 amino acids. Trimming stripped 3 bases from V and 3 bases from J, with 11 bases between. The CDR3 sequence: CAWSIGSKETQYF. DNA for the CDR3: TGTGCCTGGAGCATCGGTTCTAAAGAGACCCAGTACTTC.

The chain links TRBV5-4 to TRBJ2-1; D is perhaps TRBD2 (7 bases). The CDR3 totals 16 residues. Trimming removed 5 bases from V and 1 base from J, with 16 bases in between. The germline gives CDR1 SGHNT, CDR2 YYREEE (reference sequence). In nucleotides, the CDR3 is TGTGCCAGCAGGGCGTGGGGAGGGGGGTCCTACAATGAGCAGTTCTTC. Amino acids: CASRAWGGGSYNEQFF.

The V call is TRBV18, the J call TRBJ1-2; TRBD1 aligns across 7 bases. With 3 bases clipped from V and 8 bases from J, the junction kept 6 bases outside the gene matches. Germline V gene data show CDR1 as KGHSH and CDR2 as LQKENI. The CDR3 runs to 13 residues. The CDR3 reads CASSPGQEQGYTF. In nucleotides, the CDR3 is TGTGCCAGCTCACCCGGACAGGAGCAGGGCTACACCTTC.

The genes are TRBV7-3 and TRBJ2-3; 8 positions agree with TRBD1. The CDR3 has 15 residues. CDR1 SGHTA and CDR2 FQGTGA come from the germline V gene. V was clipped by 0 bases and J by 1 base; unmatched bases: 0. CDR3 sequence (DNA): TGTGCCAGCAGCTTAACGACAGGGGGCACAGATACGCAGTATTTT. It is translated as CASSLTTGGTDTQYF. The full variable domain, completed using reference TRBV7-3 and TRBJ2-3, is GAGVSQTPSNKVTEKGKYVELRCDPISGHTALYWYRQSLGQGPEFLIYFQGTGAADDSGLPNDRFFAVRPEGSVSTLKIQRTERGDSAVYLCASSLTTGGTDTQYFGPGTRLTVL.

The CDR3 DNA is TGTGCCAGCAGCTTATCTCGGGGCAGGGGCACTGAAGCTTTCTTT. This gives the protein CASSLSRGRGTEAFF. This sequence joins TRBV7-9 and TRBJ1-1, with D possibly TRBD1 on 6 matching bases. The germline CDR1 and CDR2 sequences are SEHNR and FQNEAQ (reference sequence). The CDR3 has 15 amino acids. Trimming removed 2 bases at V and 4 bases at J, with 14 bases between.

The chain joins TRBV9 to TRBJ2-4; D perhaps matches TRBD1 (6 bases). V was trimmed by 0 bases and J by 5 bases, leaving 12 bases between them. The CDR3 spans 15 residues. Germline CDR1 and CDR2: SGDLS and YYNGEE. This CDR3 reads CASSVAGAKENIQYF. The CDR3 region has the DNA TGTGCCAGCAGCGTAGCAGGGGCTAAGGAAAACATTCAGTACTTC.

The chain couples TRBV6-5 to TRBJ1-5; D gene uncertain. Deletions cut 7 bases from V and 6 bases from J, with 13 bases between. There are 13 residues in the CDR3. Germline loops: CDR1 MNHEY, CDR2 SVGAGI. Here the CDR3 DNA reads TGTGCCAGCATACGGGATAGGAGTCAGCCCCAGCATTTT. It is translated as CASIRDRSQPQHF.